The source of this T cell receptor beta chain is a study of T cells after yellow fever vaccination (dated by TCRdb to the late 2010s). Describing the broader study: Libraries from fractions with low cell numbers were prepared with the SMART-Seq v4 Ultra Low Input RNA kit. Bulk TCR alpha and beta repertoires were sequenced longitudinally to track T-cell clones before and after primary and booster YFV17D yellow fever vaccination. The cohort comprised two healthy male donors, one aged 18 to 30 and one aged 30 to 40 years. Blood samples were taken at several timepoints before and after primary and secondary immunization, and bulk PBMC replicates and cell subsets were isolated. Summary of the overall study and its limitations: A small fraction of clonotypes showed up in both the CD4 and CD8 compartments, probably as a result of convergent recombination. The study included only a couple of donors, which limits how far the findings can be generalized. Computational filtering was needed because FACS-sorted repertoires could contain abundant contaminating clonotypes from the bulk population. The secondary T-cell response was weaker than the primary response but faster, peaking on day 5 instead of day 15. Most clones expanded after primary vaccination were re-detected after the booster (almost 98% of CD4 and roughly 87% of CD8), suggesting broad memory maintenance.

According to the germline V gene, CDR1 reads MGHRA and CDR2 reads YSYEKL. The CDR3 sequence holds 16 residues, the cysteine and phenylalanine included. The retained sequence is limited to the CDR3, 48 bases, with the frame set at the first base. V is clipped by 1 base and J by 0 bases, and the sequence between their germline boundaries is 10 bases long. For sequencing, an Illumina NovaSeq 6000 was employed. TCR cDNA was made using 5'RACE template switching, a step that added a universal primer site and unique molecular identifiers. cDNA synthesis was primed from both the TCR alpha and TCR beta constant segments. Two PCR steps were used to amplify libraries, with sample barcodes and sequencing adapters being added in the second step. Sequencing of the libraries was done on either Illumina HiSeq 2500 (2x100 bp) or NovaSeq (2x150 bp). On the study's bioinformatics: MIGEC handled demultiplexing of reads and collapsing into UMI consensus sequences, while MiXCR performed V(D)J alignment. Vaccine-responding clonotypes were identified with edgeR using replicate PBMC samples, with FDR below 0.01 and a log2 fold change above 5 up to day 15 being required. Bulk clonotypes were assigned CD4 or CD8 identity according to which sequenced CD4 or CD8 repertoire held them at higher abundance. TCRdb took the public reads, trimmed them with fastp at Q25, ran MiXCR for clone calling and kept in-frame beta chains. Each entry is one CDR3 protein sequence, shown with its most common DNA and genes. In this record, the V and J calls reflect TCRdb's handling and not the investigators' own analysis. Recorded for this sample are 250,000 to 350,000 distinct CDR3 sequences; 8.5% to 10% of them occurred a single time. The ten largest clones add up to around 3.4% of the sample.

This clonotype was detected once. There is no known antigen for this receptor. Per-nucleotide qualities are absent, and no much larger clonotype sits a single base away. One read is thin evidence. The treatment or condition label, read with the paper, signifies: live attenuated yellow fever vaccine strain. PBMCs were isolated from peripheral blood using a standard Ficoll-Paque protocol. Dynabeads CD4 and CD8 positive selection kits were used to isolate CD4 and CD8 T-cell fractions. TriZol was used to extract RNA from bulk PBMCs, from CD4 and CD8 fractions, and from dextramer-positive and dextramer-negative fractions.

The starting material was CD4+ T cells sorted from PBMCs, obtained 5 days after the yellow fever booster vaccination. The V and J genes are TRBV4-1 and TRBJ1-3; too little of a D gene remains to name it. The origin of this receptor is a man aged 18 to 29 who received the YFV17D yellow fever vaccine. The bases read TGCGCCAGCAGCCAAGTAGAGGCATCCTCTGGAAACACCATATATTTT. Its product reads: CASSQVEASSGNTIYF.